This T cell receptor beta chain was profiled in a study of human T cells and chemical hapten exposure. With V trimmed by 5 bases and J by 4 bases, 3 bases remained unmatched. This CDR3 contains 14 residues. Germline V gene data show CDR1 as SGHRS and CDR2 as YFSETQ. The time point: patch test 1, 2 weeks after DPC sensitization. Treatment indicated: therapeutic diphenylcyclopropenone sensitization with weekly scalp DPC. TCRdb re-called the RACE reads with MiXCR, one entry per CDR3 protein. The data show some 200,000 distinct CDR3 sequences, with more than 20% seen just once and less than 7% held by the top ten.

This chain connects TRBV5-1 to TRBJ2-5; 12 nucleotides agree with TRBD2. The sequence was collected from a woman between 45 and 60 years old with alopecia areata. Some clones in this sample may be carry-over from other donors' samples. The sample was whole blood, taken in connection with sensitization to the hapten diphenylcyclopropenone (DPC). CDR3 residues: CASRTGLAGETQYF. In nucleotides, the CDR3 is TGCGCCAGCAGGACGGGACTAGCGGGAGAGACCCAGTACTTC.